This TCR beta chain stems from a study of T-cell memory formation after mild COVID-19. Study overall: Clusters of TCRs were largely donor specific. The study, taken as a whole, reports: Day 15 to 85 contractors were CD4/CD8 balanced; later expanders leaned CD4+. Day 37-peaking second-wave clones had unconfirmed SARS-CoV-2 specificity.

On this clonotype itself: Its cognate antigen is unknown.

V was clipped by 5 bases and J by 8 bases, with 21 bases between them. The CDR3 extends over 15 amino acids. Germline values: CDR1 SEHNR, CDR2 FQNEAQ (reference sequence). 5'RACE primed at constant segments yielded TCR alpha and TCR beta cDNA libraries bearing sample barcodes and UMIs. MiXCR, run by TCRdb on the 5' RACE reads, gives a single entry per CDR3 protein. Of fewer than 650,000 distinct CDR3 sequences listed, about a fifth are singletons. The V and J genes are TRBV7-9 and TRBJ1-2; TRBD1 might be the D (6 bases). The receptor's source is an adult woman who had mild COVID-19 (a few samples of this study predate the infection). Cell type and time point are not known. Sequencing input: PBMCs or a T cell subset sorted from them (not recorded which). CDR3 residues: CASSAGGGGTRGYTF. CDR3 DNA sequence: TGTGCCAGCAGCGCCGGCGGGGGCGGTACTCGGGGCTACACCTTC.